What follows is one T cell receptor beta chain and its context. Its antigen is unidentified. Before sequencing took place, the ViraFEST assay used viral peptide pools to expand antigen-specific CD4+ T cells. Subsequent to roughly 9 days of culture, CD4+ T cells were isolated. The data were taken from a study of vaccination effects on CD4 cells after COVID-19. Whole-study findings and limits: Clones of infection and vaccine origin contracted markedly late after vaccination.

Produced via immunoSEQ multiplex PCR; TCRdb's table is partial and in-frame only. The repertoire holds around 11,000 clones, with roughly 70% as singletons. The input for sequencing was CD4+ T cells from PBMCs cultured with HCoV-229E spike peptides, taken before COVID-19 vaccination. The TCR was taken from a human donor who received a COVID-19 vaccine.

The CDR3 here is CASSTPGPNNSPLHF. Here the CDR3 DNA reads TGTGCCAGCAGTACCCCCGGGCCGAATAATTCACCCCTCCACTTT. V gene TRBV6-5 combines with J gene TRBJ1-6, with D unclear. Trimming cost V 5 bases and J 5 bases, with 13 bases left between them. Germline V gives CDR1 MNHEY, CDR2 SVGAGI. CDR3 length: 15 residues.